The 31 T cell receptor beta chains below were found in one sample sequenced in a study of read filtering for tumor transcriptome and immune sequencing. From about 400 ng of RNA, a library with molecular barcoded alpha/delta and beta/gamma adaptors was made. TCRdb fed the reads into MiXCR, producing one record per CDR3 protein. The table records about 62,000 distinct CDR3 sequences, approximately 18% of them present only once. The sample consisted of a population of CD138-negative cells sorted from bone marrow. Source of these receptors: a donor aged 40 or older with multiple myeloma.

This clonotype was seen many times. This chain uses TRBV3-1 with TRBJ2-7, with a possible D match to TRBD1 (6 bases). Germline CDR1 is LGHDT and CDR2 is YNNKEL (reference sequence). The CDR3 contains 13 residues. Trimming left V 4 bases short and J 3 bases short, with 10 bases between. DNA of the CDR3: TGTGCCAGCAGCCCGGACAGCTTCTACGAGCAGTACTTC. It specifies CASSPDSFYEQYF.

Details on this clonotype: This sequence may be a read error, since a much larger clone differs from it by one base. The chain has TRBV6-1 and TRBJ1-2, with D possibly TRBD1 on 6 matching bases. Germline V gives CDR1 MNHNS, CDR2 SASEGT. The V gene lost 6 bases and the J gene lost 6 bases, with 14 bases spanning the gap. This CDR3 contains 13 residues. The DNA of the CDR3 is TGTGCCAGCAGCCTAGAAGGACAGCATGGCTACACCTTC. Encoded protein: CASSLEGQHGYTF.

This clonotype was found many times. For the CDR3, the DNA is TGTGCCAGCAGCCATGGGCGGGGGGCGCGTAACACTGAAGCTTTCTTT. Amino acids: CASSHGRGARNTEAFF. The V gene is TRBV11-2, the J gene TRBJ1-1; D might be TRBD1 (6 bases). The V gene's germline CDR1 is SGHAT and CDR2 FQNNGV. Between the trimmed V and J ends, which lost 5 bases and 2 bases, there was a span of 18 bases. The CDR3 runs 16 residues.

This clonotype came up many times. The V gene is TRBV23-1, the J gene TRBJ2-7, with TRBD1 identical over 11 bases. TRBV23-1 is given ORF status, its function remaining uncertain. CDR3 size: 13 residues. Trimming removed 9 bases from V and 6 bases from J; junction bases left unmatched: 7. CDR3 region: CARIRDRGVEQYF. The CDR3 DNA reads TGCGCCAGAATCCGGGACAGGGGGGTCGAGCAGTACTTC.

About this clonotype itself: A much bigger clone sits one base away, suggesting this may be a read error. The chain has TRBV4-1 and TRBJ2-5; D perhaps matches TRBD1 (6 bases). The germline CDR1 and CDR2 sequences are MGHRA and YSYEKL. The CDR3 loop spans 15 amino acids. V shed 3 bases and J shed 2 bases, with 13 bases lying between them. As DNA, the CDR3 is TGCGCCAGCAGCCATGGTTTGAGGGGGCAAGAGACCCAGTACTTC. It codes for CASSHGLRGQETQYF.

The sample holds many counts of this clonotype. J is TRBJ2-1 and V is TRBV5-1, with 9 bases that match TRBD2. This CDR3 has 16 amino acids. Germline CDR1 is SGHRS and CDR2 is YFSETQ. The V and J ends lost 2 bases and 3 bases, in that order; junction bases with no gene match: 6. The CDR3 sequence is CASSFIIAGDYNEQFF. The CDR3 region has the DNA TGCGCCAGCAGCTTTATTATAGCGGGGGACTACAATGAGCAGTTCTTC. The whole variable domain, filled in from reference TRBV5-1 and TRBJ2-1, reads KAGVTQTPRYLIKTRGQQVTLSCSPISGHRSVSWYQQTPGQGLQFLFEYFSETQRNKGNFPGRFSGRQFSNSRSEMNVSTLELGDSALYLCASSFIIAGDYNEQFFGPGTRLTVL.

This chain connects TRBV5-4 to TRBJ2-5; 8 bases fit TRBD2. Germline values: CDR1 SGHNT, CDR2 YYREEE (reference sequence). The V segment lost 4 bases and the J segment 1 base; nucleotides outside the gene matches: 3. This CDR3 spans 14 amino acids. The CDR3 loop reads CASSDGRAQETQYF. CDR3 in DNA: TGTGCCAGCAGCGACGGGAGGGCCCAAGAGACCCAGTACTTC.

This clonotype was observed many times. This chain links TRBV11-2 with TRBJ2-7; D is perhaps TRBD2 (5 bases). Trimming removed 3 bases at V and 1 base at J, with 10 bases between. This CDR3 spans 14 amino acids. Germline V CDR1 and CDR2: SGHAT, FQNNGV. The DNA for the CDR3 is TGTGCCAGCAGCTTGGGAGTAGGGTCCTACGAGCAGTACTTC. Translation: CASSLGVGSYEQYF.

This clonotype was observed at least ten times. The chain is built from TRBV19 and TRBJ2-2; D uncertain. The CDR3 has 12 residues. Germline V lookup: CDR1 LNHDA, CDR2 SQIVND (reference sequence). Trimming removed 5 bases from V and 5 bases from J, with 6 bases in between. The CDR3 DNA follows: TGTGCCAGTAGTTTCTTGACCGGGGAGCTGTTTTTT. This translates into CASSFLTGELFF.

DNA of the CDR3: TGTGCCAGCAGTCCGGACAGCATGAACACTGAAGCTTTCTTT. It translates to CASSPDSMNTEAFF. The V call is TRBV27, the J call TRBJ1-1; weak D call: TRBD1 (6 bases). V shed 5 bases and J shed 0 bases, with 10 bases lying between them. There are 14 residues in the CDR3. The germline V gene encodes CDR1 MNHEY and CDR2 SMNVEV (reference sequence).

This clonotype has more than one count but fewer than ten. The chain combines TRBV7-9 with TRBJ2-1; 8 nucleotides agree with TRBD1. The V and J ends lost 4 bases and 6 bases, in that order; junction bases with no gene match: 5. Germline V lookup: CDR1 SEHNR, CDR2 FQNEAQ (reference sequence). The CDR3 totals 14 residues. Written as DNA, the CDR3 is TGTGCCAGCAGCTCCCTACAGGGGGGCAATGAGCAGTTCTTC. This gives the protein CASSSLQGGNEQFF.

This clonotype was observed at least ten times. This CDR3 reads CASSWASGGGDTQYF. Here the CDR3 DNA reads TGTGCCAGCAGTTGGGCTAGCGGGGGCGGGGATACGCAGTATTTT. The V and J genes are TRBV12-3 or TRBV12-4 and TRBJ2-3, with 10 bases identical to TRBD2. Trimming at V came to 4 bases and at J to 6 bases, leaving 7 bases not matched to a gene. The CDR3 consists of 15 residues.

This clonotype was seen repeatedly, ten times or more. The CDR3 spells CSADTPGLRTDTQYF. DNA for the CDR3: TGCAGTGCTGATACGCCGGGACTACGCACAGATACGCAGTATTTT. V gene TRBV20-1 combines with J gene TRBJ2-3; 7 bases align to TRBD2. Germline V gene data show CDR1 as DFQATT and CDR2 as SNEGSKA (reference sequence). This CDR3 spans 15 amino acids. V dropped 5 bases and J dropped 1; count of bases not matched to a gene: 9.

This chain uses TRBV6-2 or TRBV6-3 with TRBJ2-3, with D uncertain. V dropped 6 bases and J dropped 2 bases, with 9 bases sitting between them. The length of the CDR3 is 13 residues. CDR1 is MNHEY, CDR2 SVGEGT, per germline. In DNA, the CDR3 is TGTGCCAGCAGGGTCGCATACACAGATACGCAGTATTTT. It specifies CASRVAYTDTQYF.

Of note for this clonotype: It may be a read error: a sequence one base away is much more abundant. The CDR3 protein is CSARGSLLYKEQFF. The CDR3 DNA reads as TGCAGTGCTAGAGGCAGTCTTCTTTACAAAGAGCAGTTCTTC. The gene calls are TRBV20-1 and TRBJ2-1; the D is unclear. Per the germline V gene, CDR1 is DFQATT and CDR2 is SNEGSKA (reference sequence). This CDR3 region has 14 residues.

This clonotype was seen at least ten times. The chain couples TRBV28 to TRBJ2-7; D ambiguous. The V end lost 2 bases, the J end lost 6 bases, and 14 bases lay between the germline ends. Germline V gene sequence: CDR1 MDHEN, CDR2 SYDVKM. CDR3 size: 14 residues. The CDR3 nucleotides are TGTGCCAGCAGTTTAGCGGTCGGGTCCGGCGAGCAGTACTTC. It is translated as CASSLAVGSGEQYF.

With respect to this clonotype: This sequence may be a read error, since a much larger clone differs from it by one base. J is TRBJ2-5 and V is TRBV30; 7 positions match TRBD2. This CDR3 spans 13 amino acids. From germline, CDR1 is GTSNPN and CDR2 SVGIG (reference sequence). The CDR3 spells CAWNGGRLETQCF. In DNA form, the CDR3 reads TGTGCCTGGAATGGCGGGAGATTAGAGACCCAGTGCTTC.

Concerning this clonotype: Given a much more abundant clone one base away, this may be a read error. The chain has TRBV10-3 and TRBJ2-5; either TRBD1 or TRBD2 may supply D (5 bases each). The CDR3 has 13 residues. Germline CDR1 and CDR2: ENHRY and SYGVKD. The V and J ends lost 8 bases and 4 bases respectively, with 14 bases between them. CDR3: CAIGAGGGETQYF. The CDR3 nucleotides are TGTGCCATCGGGGCAGGAGGTGGAGAGACCCAGTACTTC.

This clonotype was observed at least ten times. The J gene is TRBJ2-1, the V gene TRBV9; tentatively, D is TRBD1 or TRBD2 (5 bases each). The V gene lost 1 base and the J gene lost 5 bases, with 10 bases spanning the gap. Germline V gene sequence: CDR1 SGDLS, CDR2 YYNGEE. This CDR3 is built from 14 residues. DNA of the CDR3: TGTGCCAGCAGCGTAACAGGAGGTCACAATGAGCAGTTCTTC. This sequence encodes CASSVTGGHNEQFF.

Ten or more counts support this clonotype. CDR3 sequence (DNA): TGCAGCGTTCGATCCCGTGGGGGGGCGAACGGGGAGCTGTTTTTT. Protein sequence: CSVRSRGGANGELFF. The chain couples TRBV29-1 to TRBJ2-2, with D tentatively TRBD2 (7 bases). Germline CDR1 SQVTM, CDR2 ANQGSEA. The CDR3 sequence is 15 residues long. V was pared by 5 bases and J by 7 bases, with 20 bases between.

This clonotype was seen repeatedly, ten times or more. This chain links TRBV9 with TRBJ2-3, with TRBD2 as a possible D gene (5 bases). With 4 bases removed from V and 2 bases from J, the gap between germline ends came to 11 bases. This CDR3 has 14 amino acids. Germline values: CDR1 SGDLS, CDR2 YYNGEE. The CDR3 DNA follows: TGTGCCAGCAGCCCCTCGGACTTCACAGATACGCAGTATTTT. This sequence encodes CASSPSDFTDTQYF.

This clonotype has ten or more counts. The V call is TRBV29-1, the J call TRBJ2-1; 10 bases agree with TRBD2. CDR1 and CDR2 (germline): SQVTM, ANQGSEA. This CDR3 region has 15 residues. The ends lost 2 bases at V and 3 bases at J; junction bases unmatched: 4. The CDR3 loop reads CSVELAGAVYNEQFF. CDR3 in DNA: TGCAGCGTTGAACTAGCGGGAGCCGTCTACAATGAGCAGTTCTTC.

The rearrangement links TRBV2 to TRBJ2-3; tentative D call: TRBD2 (6 bases). In germline, CDR1 is SNHLY, CDR2 FYNNEI. The CDR3 spans 13 residues. V was shortened by 5 bases and J by 6 bases, with 12 bases between the two germline ends. The DNA of the CDR3 is TGTGCCAGCAGTTCGGACCGGGAGGATACGCAGTATTTT. The encoded protein is CASSSDREDTQYF.

In its sample, this clonotype was seen many times. V is TRBV7-6 and J is TRBJ1-1, with 10 bases lining up with TRBD1. Trimming cost V 0 bases and J 5 bases; bases outside gene matches: 18. Germline V lookup: CDR1 SGHVS, CDR2 FNYEAQ. The CDR3 covers 20 residues. The CDR3 DNA reads as TGTGCCAGCAGCTTAGCCAGTTCCAGTGACGGGACAGGGGTCTGGACTGAAGCTTTCTTT. Translated: CASSLASSSDGTGVWTEAFF.

This clonotype was seen many times. The chain couples TRBV27 to TRBJ1-6; D gene ambiguous. CDR1 and CDR2 (germline): MNHEY, SMNVEV (reference sequence). The CDR3 spans 12 residues. V lost 4 bases to trimming and J lost 16 bases, with 14 bases between them. Here the CDR3 reads CASSSRSSQLHF. For the CDR3, the DNA is TGTGCCAGCAGTTCCCGCTCTTCCCAACTCCACTTT.

This clonotype was detected ten times or more. J is TRBJ2-7 and V is TRBV6-2 or TRBV6-3; perhaps TRBD2 as D (6 bases). Trimming left V 3 bases short and J 2 bases short, with 14 bases between. Germline CDR1 is MNHEY and CDR2 is SVGEGT. The CDR3 is 15 residues long. The CDR3 bases are TGTGCCAGCAGTTATAACCAGCGGGCGACCTACGAGCAGTACTTC. It specifies CASSYNQRATYEQYF.

This clonotype was observed many times. The gene calls are TRBV19 and TRBJ2-2, with TRBD1 identical over 8 bases. Germline V lookup: CDR1 LNHDA, CDR2 SQIVND (reference sequence). This CDR3 spans 14 amino acids. After removal of 6 bases from V and 3 bases from J, the junction contained 3 bases not matched to a gene. Here the CDR3 DNA reads TGTGCCAGTAGCGACAGGGGATACACCGGGGAGCTGTTTTTT. It is translated as CASSDRGYTGELFF.

The chain links TRBV20-1 to TRBJ1-5; D is ambiguous. The CDR3 is 14 amino acids. CDR1 and CDR2 (germline): DFQATT, SNEGSKA (reference sequence). V was clipped by 5 bases and J by 0 bases, with 11 bases between them. The CDR3 sequence is CSALTAYSNQPQHF. In DNA form, the CDR3 reads TGCAGTGCTCTTACTGCTTATAGCAATCAGCCCCAGCATTTT.

The table lists this clonotype with many counts. This chain connects TRBV11-2 to TRBJ2-1, with TRBD2 matching over 7 bases. The CDR3 totals 15 residues. Germline lookup yields CDR1 SGHAT and CDR2 FQNNGV. J lost 7 bases, V lost 2 bases, and 8 bases had no gene match. This chain's CDR3 is CASSLSQGSGNEQFF. The CDR3 DNA reads as TGTGCCAGCAGCTTAAGCCAGGGTAGCGGGAATGAGCAGTTCTTC.

At least ten counts were recorded for this clonotype. The V call is TRBV10-2, the J call TRBJ2-5; 8 bases are shared with TRBD2. Germline V CDR1 and CDR2: WSHSY, SAAADI. The CDR3 length is 13 residues. V shed 5 bases, J shed 5 bases, and the junction held 4 bases outside the gene matches. The CDR3 sequence: CASSLSGVETQYF. Written as DNA, the CDR3 is TGCGCCAGCAGTCTTAGCGGGGTCGAGACCCAGTACTTC.

At least ten counts were recorded for this clonotype. The chain employs TRBV11-2 and TRBJ2-3; 8 bases are shared with TRBD2. Germline V CDR1 and CDR2: SGHAT, FQNNGV. Germline trimming cut 5 bases from V and 0 bases from J; bases unmatched to any gene: 10. The CDR3 has 17 residues. The CDR3 DNA follows: TGTGCCAGCAGCCCAAGGCCAGCGGGGGTTAGCACAGATACGCAGTATTTT. Amino acids: CASSPRPAGVSTDTQYF.